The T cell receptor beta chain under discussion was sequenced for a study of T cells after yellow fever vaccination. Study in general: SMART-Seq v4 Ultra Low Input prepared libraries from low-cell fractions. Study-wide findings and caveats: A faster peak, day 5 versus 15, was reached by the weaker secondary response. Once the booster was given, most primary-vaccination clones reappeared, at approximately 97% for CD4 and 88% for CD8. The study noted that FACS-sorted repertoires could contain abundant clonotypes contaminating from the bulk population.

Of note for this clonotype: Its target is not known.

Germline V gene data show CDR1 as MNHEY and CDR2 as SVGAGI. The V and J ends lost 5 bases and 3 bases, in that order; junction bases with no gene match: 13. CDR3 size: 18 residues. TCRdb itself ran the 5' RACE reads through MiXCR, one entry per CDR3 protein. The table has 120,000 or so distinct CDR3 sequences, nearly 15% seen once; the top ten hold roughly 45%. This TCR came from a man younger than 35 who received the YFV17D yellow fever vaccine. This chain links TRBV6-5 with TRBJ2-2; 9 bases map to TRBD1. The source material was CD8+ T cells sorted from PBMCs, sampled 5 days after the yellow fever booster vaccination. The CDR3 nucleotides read TGTGCCAGCAGTACCGGGACAGGGACCAATGTGTACACCGGGGAGCTGTTTTTT. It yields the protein CASSTGTGTNVYTGELFF.